Listed here is a single TCR beta chain. What it recognizes is unknown. The CDR3 spans 14 residues. The germline V gene has CDR1 SGDLS and CDR2 YYNGEE. V dropped 4 bases and J dropped 2 bases, with 12 bases sitting between them. The sample comes from a study of T cells after yellow fever vaccination. TCRdb recomputed calls from the 5' RACE reads with MiXCR, one row per CDR3 protein. The sample contains about 300,000 distinct CDR3 sequences, roughly 4% of which appear only once. General study results and limits: Just a small share of clonotypes turned up in the CD4 compartment as well as the CD8 compartment.

The chain uses TRBV9 and TRBJ2-5, with no clear D. The clonotype originates from a man aged 18 to 29 who received the YFV17D yellow fever vaccine. The material was PBMCs, obtained 5 days after the yellow fever booster vaccination. The CDR3 DNA reads TGTGCCAGCAGCCAATACCCACAACAAGAGACCCAGTACTTC. Translation gives CASSQYPQQETQYF.